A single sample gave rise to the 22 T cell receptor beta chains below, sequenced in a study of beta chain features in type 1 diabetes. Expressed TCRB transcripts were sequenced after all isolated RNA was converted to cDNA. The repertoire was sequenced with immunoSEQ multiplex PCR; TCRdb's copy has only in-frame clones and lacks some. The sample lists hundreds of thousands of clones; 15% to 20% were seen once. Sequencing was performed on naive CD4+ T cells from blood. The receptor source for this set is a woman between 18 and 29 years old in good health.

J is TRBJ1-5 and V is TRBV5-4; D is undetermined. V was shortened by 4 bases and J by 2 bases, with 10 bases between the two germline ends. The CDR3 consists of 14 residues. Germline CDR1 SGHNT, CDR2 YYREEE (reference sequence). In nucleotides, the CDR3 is TGTGCCAGCAGCCTTCCCGGTGGCAATCAGCCCCAGCATTTT. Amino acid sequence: CASSLPGGNQPQHF.

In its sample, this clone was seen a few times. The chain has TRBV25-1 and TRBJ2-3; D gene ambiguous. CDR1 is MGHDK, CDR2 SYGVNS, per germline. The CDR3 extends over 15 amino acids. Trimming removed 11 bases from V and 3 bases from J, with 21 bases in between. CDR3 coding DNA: TGTGCCTCCTCCCGTTTGGGTGGGGAAACAGATACGCAGTATTTT. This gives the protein CASSRLGGETDTQYF.

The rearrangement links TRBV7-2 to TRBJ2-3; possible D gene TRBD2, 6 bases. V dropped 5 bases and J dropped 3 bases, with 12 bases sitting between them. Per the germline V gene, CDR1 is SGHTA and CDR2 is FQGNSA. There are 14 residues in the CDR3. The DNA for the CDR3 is TGTGCCAGCAGCCCACACGCGGGGACAGATACGCAGTATTTT. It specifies CASSPHAGTDTQYF.

The CDR3 nucleotides read TGTGCCAGCAGCAAAGTCGGGCAGACGCATCAGCCCCAGCATTTT. Translated, it gives CASSKVGQTHQPQHF. The V gene is TRBV21-1, the J gene TRBJ1-5. TRBV21-1 has pseudogene status. This CDR3 has 15 amino acids.

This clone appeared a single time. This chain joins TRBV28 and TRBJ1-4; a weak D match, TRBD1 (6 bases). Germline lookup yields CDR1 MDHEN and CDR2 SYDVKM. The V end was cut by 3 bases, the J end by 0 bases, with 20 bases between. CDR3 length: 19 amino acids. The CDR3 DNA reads TGTGCCAGCAGTTTTTCTCTGGGAGGCAGGGGAGCAACTAATGAAAAACTGTTTTTT. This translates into CASSFSLGGRGATNEKLFF.

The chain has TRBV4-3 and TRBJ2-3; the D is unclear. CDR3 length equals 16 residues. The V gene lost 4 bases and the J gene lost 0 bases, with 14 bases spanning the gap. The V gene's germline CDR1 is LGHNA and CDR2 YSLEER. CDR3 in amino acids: CASSPRYGASTDTQYF. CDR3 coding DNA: TGCGCCAGCAGCCCGAGATATGGCGCTAGCACAGATACGCAGTATTTT.

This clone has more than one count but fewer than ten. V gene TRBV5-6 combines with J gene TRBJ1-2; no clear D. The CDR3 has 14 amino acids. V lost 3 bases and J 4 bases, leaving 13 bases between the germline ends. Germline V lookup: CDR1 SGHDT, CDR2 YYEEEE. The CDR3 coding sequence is TGTGCCAGCAGCTCCTCCGGGATACCCTATGGCTACACCTTC. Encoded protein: CASSSSGIPYGYTF. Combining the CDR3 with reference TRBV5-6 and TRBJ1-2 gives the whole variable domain DAGVTQSPTHLIKTRGQQVTLRCSPKSGHDTVSWYQQALGQGPQFIFQYYEEEERQRGNFPDRFSGHQFPNYSSELNVNALLLGDSALYLCASSSSGIPYGYTFGSGTRLTVV.

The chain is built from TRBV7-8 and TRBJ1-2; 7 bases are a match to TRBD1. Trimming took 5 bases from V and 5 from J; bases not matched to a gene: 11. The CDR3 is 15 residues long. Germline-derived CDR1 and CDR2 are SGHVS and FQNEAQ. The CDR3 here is CASSTEVTGWYGYTF. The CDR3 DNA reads TGTGCCAGCAGCACAGAAGTGACAGGGTGGTATGGCTACACCTTC.

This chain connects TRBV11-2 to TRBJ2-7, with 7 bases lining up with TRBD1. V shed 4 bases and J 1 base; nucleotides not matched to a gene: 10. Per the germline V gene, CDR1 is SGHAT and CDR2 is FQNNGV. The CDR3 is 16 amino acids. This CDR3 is CASSWSGTAYSYEQYF. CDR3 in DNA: TGTGCCAGCAGCTGGTCCGGGACAGCTTATTCCTACGAGCAGTACTTC.

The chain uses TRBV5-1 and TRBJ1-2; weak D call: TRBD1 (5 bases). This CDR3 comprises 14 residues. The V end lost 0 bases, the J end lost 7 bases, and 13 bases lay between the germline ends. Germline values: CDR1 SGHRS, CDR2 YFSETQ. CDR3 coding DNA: TGCGCCAGCAGCTTGGAGGGACCGACATCTGGCTACACCTTC. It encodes CASSLEGPTSGYTF.

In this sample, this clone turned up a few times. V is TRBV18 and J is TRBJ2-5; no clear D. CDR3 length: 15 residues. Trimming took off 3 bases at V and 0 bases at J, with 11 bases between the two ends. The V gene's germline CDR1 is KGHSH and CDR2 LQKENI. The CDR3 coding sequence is TGTGCCAGCTCACCGGTCACAGCGTACCAAGAGACCCAGTACTTC. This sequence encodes CASSPVTAYQETQYF.

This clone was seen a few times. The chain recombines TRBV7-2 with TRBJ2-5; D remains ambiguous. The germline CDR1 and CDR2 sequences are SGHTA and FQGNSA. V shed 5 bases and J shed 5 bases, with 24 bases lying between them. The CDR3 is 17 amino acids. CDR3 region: CASSDLSLYRARETQYF. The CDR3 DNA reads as TGTGCCAGCAGCGATTTAAGCCTTTACCGGGCACGGGAGACCCAGTACTTC.

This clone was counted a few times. The CDR3 DNA is TGTGCCAGCAGTGCCTCCGGGACAGGGGGCGGCTATGGCTACACCTTC. It yields the protein CASSASGTGGGYGYTF. The chain recombines TRBV28 with TRBJ1-2, with 12 bases aligning to TRBD1. J was trimmed by 4 bases and V by 5 bases; bases with no gene match: 8. This CDR3 has 16 residues. CDR1 is MDHEN, CDR2 SYDVKM, per germline.

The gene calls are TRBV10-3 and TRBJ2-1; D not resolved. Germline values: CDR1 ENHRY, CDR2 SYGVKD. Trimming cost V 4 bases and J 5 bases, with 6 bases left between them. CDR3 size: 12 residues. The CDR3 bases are TGTGCCATCAGTGGGGCCCACAATGAGCAGTTCTTC. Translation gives CAISGAHNEQFF.

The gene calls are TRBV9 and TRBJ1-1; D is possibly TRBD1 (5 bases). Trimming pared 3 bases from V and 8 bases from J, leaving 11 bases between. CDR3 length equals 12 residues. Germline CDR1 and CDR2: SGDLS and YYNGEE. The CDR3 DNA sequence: TGTGCCAGCAGCGCCCGACGGGGGGAAGCTTTCTTT. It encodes CASSARRGEAFF. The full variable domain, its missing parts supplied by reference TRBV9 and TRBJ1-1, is DSGVTQTPKHLITATGQRVTLRCSPRSGDLSVYWYQQSLDQGLQFLIQYYNGEERAKGNILERFSAQQFPDLHSELNLSSLELGDSALYFCASSARRGEAFFGQGTRLTVV.

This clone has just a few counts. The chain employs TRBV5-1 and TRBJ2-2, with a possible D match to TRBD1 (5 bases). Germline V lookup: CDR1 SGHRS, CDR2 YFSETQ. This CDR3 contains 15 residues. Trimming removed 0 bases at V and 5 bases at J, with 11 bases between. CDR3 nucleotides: TGCGCCAGCAGCTTGGATCCCGACAGTACCGGGGAGCTGTTTTTT. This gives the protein CASSLDPDSTGELFF.

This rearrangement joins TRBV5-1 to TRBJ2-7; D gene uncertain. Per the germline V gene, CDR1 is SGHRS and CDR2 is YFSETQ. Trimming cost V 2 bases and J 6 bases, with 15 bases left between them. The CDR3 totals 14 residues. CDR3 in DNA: TGCGCCAGCAGCTTCGGTGTTACCGCTAGCGAGCAGTACTTC. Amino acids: CASSFGVTASEQYF.

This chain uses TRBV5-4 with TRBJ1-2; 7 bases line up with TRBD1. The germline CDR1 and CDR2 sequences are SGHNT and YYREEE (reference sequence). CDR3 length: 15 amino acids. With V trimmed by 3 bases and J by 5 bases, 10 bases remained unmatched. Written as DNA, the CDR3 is TGTGCCAGCAGCTCCCAGACAGGGCTGATGTATGGCTACACCTTC. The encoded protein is CASSSQTGLMYGYTF.

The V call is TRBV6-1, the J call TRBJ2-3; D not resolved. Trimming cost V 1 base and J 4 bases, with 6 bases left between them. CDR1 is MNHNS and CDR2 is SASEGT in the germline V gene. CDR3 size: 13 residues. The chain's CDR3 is CASSEGRADTQYF. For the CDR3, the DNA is TGTGCCAGCAGTGAAGGTCGCGCAGATACGCAGTATTTT.

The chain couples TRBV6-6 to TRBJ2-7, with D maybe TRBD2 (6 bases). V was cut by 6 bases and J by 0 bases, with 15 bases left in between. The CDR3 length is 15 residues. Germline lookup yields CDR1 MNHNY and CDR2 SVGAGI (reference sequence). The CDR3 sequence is CASSWAGSPSYEQYF. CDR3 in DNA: TGTGCCAGCAGCTGGGCGGGGTCCCCCTCCTACGAGCAGTACTTC.

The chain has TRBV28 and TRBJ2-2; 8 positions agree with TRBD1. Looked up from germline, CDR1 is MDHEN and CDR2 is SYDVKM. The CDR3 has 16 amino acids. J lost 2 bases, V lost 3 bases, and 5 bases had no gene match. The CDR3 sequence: CASSFLGTGNTGELFF. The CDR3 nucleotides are TGTGCCAGCAGTTTTCTTGGGACAGGCAACACCGGGGAGCTGTTTTTT.

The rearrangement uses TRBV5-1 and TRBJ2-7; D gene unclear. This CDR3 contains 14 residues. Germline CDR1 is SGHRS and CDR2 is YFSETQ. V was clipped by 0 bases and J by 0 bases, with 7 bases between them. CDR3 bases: TGCGCCAGCAGCTTGGGGGTCAACTCCTACGAGCAGTACTTC. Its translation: CASSLGVNSYEQYF.